These 18 T cell receptor beta chains share one sample of origin, sequenced in a study of blood T cell repertoires in COVID-19. This table comes from immunoSEQ multiplex PCR, and its TCRdb copy is limited to in-frame clones, with some not included. Of under 150,000 clones listed, approximately 80% are singletons. The sequenced sample consisted of peripheral blood. Receptors originate from a man older than 75 with acute or convalescent COVID-19.

The chain employs TRBV29-1 and TRBJ2-3; D might be TRBD2 (6 bases). The CDR3 is 14 amino acids. CDR1 is SQVTM, CDR2 ANQGSEA, per germline. Trimming pared 8 bases from V and 3 bases from J, leaving 18 bases between. This CDR3 is CSFRGGLVTDTQYF. The CDR3 coding sequence is TGCAGCTTTCGTGGGGGGTTAGTAACAGATACGCAGTATTTT.

The rearrangement links TRBV30 to TRBJ2-5; 14 bases line up with TRBD2. The CDR3 has 16 amino acids. Looked up from germline, CDR1 is GTSNPN and CDR2 is SVGIG (reference sequence). The junction had 6 bases not matched to a gene; V was cut back by 1 base and J by 5 bases. The CDR3: CAWSATSGGVSETQYF. The DNA for the CDR3 is TGTGCCTGGAGTGCGACTAGCGGGGGGGTAAGCGAGACCCAGTACTTC.

This clone was found a few times. The chain links TRBV28 to TRBJ1-1; 12 bases align to TRBD1. Trimming cost V 6 bases and J 11 bases; bases outside gene matches: 16. This CDR3 comprises 16 residues. The germline V gene has CDR1 MDHEN and CDR2 SYDVKM. CDR3 in amino acids: CASSPTGLGTGGPAFF. CDR3 sequence (DNA): TGTGCCAGCAGCCCAACCGGACTCGGGACAGGGGGCCCGGCTTTCTTT.

The chain links TRBV5-1 to TRBJ2-1; D perhaps matches TRBD2 (5 bases). Germline loops: CDR1 SGHRS, CDR2 YFSETQ. CDR3 length equals 14 residues. V was pared by 0 bases and J by 7 bases, with 11 bases between. As DNA, the CDR3 is TGCGCCAGCAGCTTGGGTCCCGGACTGAATGAGCAGTTCTTC. Protein: CASSLGPGLNEQFF.

The CDR3 nucleotides read TGTGCCAGCAGCGCCCGCCTAAGCGGGGGACCCCAGGAGACCCAGTACTTC. As protein: CASSARLSGGPQETQYF. The chain joins TRBV9 to TRBJ2-5, with 8 bases lining up with TRBD2. The CDR3 extends over 17 amino acids. CDR1 SGDLS and CDR2 YYNGEE come from the germline V gene. J was trimmed by 5 bases and V by 3 bases; bases with no gene match: 15.

The rearrangement uses TRBV29-1 and TRBJ1-2; TRBD1 matches 7 bases. J gave up 8 bases and V 3 bases, and 15 bases lay outside the gene matches. The length of the CDR3 is 15 residues. Germline assignment: CDR1 SQVTM and CDR2 ANQGSEA. CDR3 sequence reads: CSVENPGGRGVGYTF. The CDR3 DNA follows: TGCAGCGTTGAGAACCCAGGGGGAAGAGGGGTAGGCTACACCTTC. Based on the CDR3 plus reference TRBV29-1 and TRBJ1-2, the full variable domain is SAVISQKPSRDICQRGTSLTIQCQVDSQVTMMFWYRQQPGQSLTLIATANQGSEATYESGFVIDKFPISRPNLTFSTLTVSNMSPEDSSIYLCSVENPGGRGVGYTFGSGTRLTVV.

This chain links TRBV10-3 with TRBJ1-1, with TRBD1 identical over 7 bases. Trimming at V came to 6 bases and at J to 1 base, leaving 5 bases not matched to a gene. The CDR3 has 14 residues. Germline CDR1 ENHRY, CDR2 SYGVKD. The CDR3 reads CAIRGTAQNTEAFF. Here the CDR3 DNA reads TGTGCCATCAGGGGGACAGCACAGAACACTGAAGCTTTCTTT.

The chain couples TRBV6-5 to TRBJ2-7; 8 nucleotides line up with TRBD1. With V trimmed by 2 bases and J by 6 bases, 3 bases remained unmatched. This CDR3 contains 13 residues. Germline values: CDR1 MNHEY, CDR2 SVGAGI. This chain's CDR3 is CASSYRTGIEQYF. The CDR3 region has the DNA TGTGCCAGCAGTTACCGGACAGGGATCGAGCAGTACTTC.

This clone has a handful of counts. CDR3: CASSRGLSSYNSPLHF. The CDR3, as DNA: TGTGCCAGCAGCCGGGGGTTGAGCTCCTATAATTCACCCCTCCACTTT. The rearrangement links TRBV7-9 to TRBJ1-6, with D perhaps TRBD1 (5 bases). Germline CDR1 reads SEHNR; CDR2 reads FQNEAQ (reference sequence). This CDR3 contains 16 residues. V was shortened by 5 bases and J by 0 bases, with 11 bases between the two germline ends. Using reference TRBV7-9 and TRBJ1-6 for the parts outside the CDR3, the full variable domain is DTGVSQNPRHKITKRGQNVTFRCDPISEHNRLYWYRQTLGQGPEFLTYFQNEAQLEKSRLLSDRFSAERPKGSFSTLEIQRTEQGDSAMYLCASSRGLSSYNSPLHFGNGTRLTVT.

This clone appeared a single time. The J gene is TRBJ2-3, the V gene TRBV20-1; D perhaps matches TRBD2 (6 bases). CDR3 length: 17 residues. Germline lookup yields CDR1 DFQATT and CDR2 SNEGSKA (reference sequence). Trimming cost V 3 bases and J 4 bases, with 23 bases left between them. The CDR3 sequence is CSASITGSGGRADTQYF. CDR3 nucleotides: TGCAGTGCTAGTATCACGGGTAGCGGCGGACGTGCAGATACGCAGTATTTT.

Turning to this clone: Other DNA sequences in the same sample also yield this CDR3. The chain links TRBV6-1 to TRBJ2-7; unclear D gene. CDR3 size: 14 residues. Per germline, CDR1 MNHNS and CDR2 SASEGT. Trimming took 1 base from V and 4 from J, leaving 11 bases between them. This chain's CDR3 is CASSEGGLVYEQYF. CDR3 in DNA: TGTGCCAGCAGTGAAGGCGGTCTCGTATACGAGCAGTACTTC.

This sequence joins TRBV11-2 and TRBJ2-7, with TRBD1 matching 8 bases. The CDR3 totals 15 residues. With V trimmed by 5 bases and J by 6 bases, 12 bases remained unmatched. Germline values: CDR1 SGHAT, CDR2 FQNNGV. The CDR3: CASSPNRGFFFEQYF. CDR3 coding DNA: TGTGCCAGCAGCCCTAACAGGGGGTTTTTCTTCGAGCAGTACTTC.

The chain joins TRBV3-1 (or the pseudogene TRBV3-2) to TRBJ2-1; D remains ambiguous. Trimming left V 1 base short and J 9 bases short, with 4 bases between. Looked up from germline, CDR1 is LGHDT and CDR2 is YNNKEL (reference sequence). The CDR3 contains 11 residues. In DNA, the CDR3 is TGTGCCAGCAGCCAAGTCTCTGAGCAGTTCTTC. It translates to CASSQVSEQFF.

V gene TRBV19 combines with J gene TRBJ1-1; TRBD1 matches 7 bases. From germline, CDR1 is LNHDA and CDR2 SQIVND (reference sequence). Trimming cost V 7 bases and J 2 bases; bases outside gene matches: 16. The CDR3 extends over 17 amino acids. CDR3 nucleotide sequence: TGTGCCAGTAAAGAAGTGATGATAAGGGGGCTAAACACTGAAGCTTTCTTT. Residues: CASKEVMIRGLNTEAFF.

The chain couples TRBV5-1 to TRBJ1-4; D gene uncertain. The CDR3 spans 14 residues. Germline CDR1 is SGHRS and CDR2 is YFSETQ. Trimming pared 5 bases from V and 7 bases from J, leaving 15 bases between. This CDR3 reads CASRDQALSEKLFF. The CDR3 DNA reads TGCGCCAGCAGGGATCAGGCCCTCAGTGAAAAACTGTTTTTT.

The chain employs TRBV7-7 and TRBJ2-2; D is undetermined. Germline CDR1 reads SSHAT; CDR2 reads FNYEAQ (reference sequence). Trimming removed 2 bases from V and 5 bases from J, with 9 bases in between. The CDR3 covers 14 residues. The DNA for the CDR3 is TGTGCCAGCAGCTTATCACACAATACCGGGGAGCTGTTTTTT. Translating it yields CASSLSHNTGELFF. Full variable domain (rest looked up from reference TRBV7-7 and TRBJ2-2): GAGVSQSPRYKVTKRGQDVTLRCDPISSHATLYWYQQALGQGPEFLTYFNYEAQPDKSGLPSDRFSAERPEGSISTLTIQRTEQRDSAMYRCASSLSHNTGELFFGEGSRLTVL.

V gene TRBV21-1 combines with J gene TRBJ2-7; the table assigns TRBD1, which was not confirmed against the DNA. TRBV21-1 is a documented pseudogene. The CDR3 covers 15 residues. CDR3 sequence: CASSLPWDRYYEQYF. CDR3 coding DNA: TGTGCCAGCAGCTTGCCCTGGGACAGATATTACGAGCAGTACTTC.

This chain links TRBV6-5 with TRBJ1-6; a weak D match, TRBD1 (6 bases). The CDR3 has 15 residues. Germline lookup yields CDR1 MNHEY and CDR2 SVGAGI. V lost 6 bases and J 9 bases, leaving 18 bases between the germline ends. CDR3 residues: CASRLRGTEGSPLHF. CDR3 bases: TGTGCCAGCAGACTCAGGGGTACCGAGGGTTCACCCCTCCACTTT.